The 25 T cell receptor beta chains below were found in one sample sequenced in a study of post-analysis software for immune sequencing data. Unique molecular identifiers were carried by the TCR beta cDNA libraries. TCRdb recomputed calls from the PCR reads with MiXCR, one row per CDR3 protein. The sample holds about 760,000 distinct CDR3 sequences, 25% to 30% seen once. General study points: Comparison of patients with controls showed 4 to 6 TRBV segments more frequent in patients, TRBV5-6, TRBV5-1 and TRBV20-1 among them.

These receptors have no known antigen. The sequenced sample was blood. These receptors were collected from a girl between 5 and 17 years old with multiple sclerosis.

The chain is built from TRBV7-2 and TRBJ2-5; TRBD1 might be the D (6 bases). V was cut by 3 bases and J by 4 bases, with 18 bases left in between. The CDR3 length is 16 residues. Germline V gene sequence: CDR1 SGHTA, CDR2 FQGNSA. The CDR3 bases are TGTGCCAGCAGCTTCTCCGGGGACCCAGGGGCAGAGACCCAGTACTTC. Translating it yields CASSFSGDPGAETQYF.

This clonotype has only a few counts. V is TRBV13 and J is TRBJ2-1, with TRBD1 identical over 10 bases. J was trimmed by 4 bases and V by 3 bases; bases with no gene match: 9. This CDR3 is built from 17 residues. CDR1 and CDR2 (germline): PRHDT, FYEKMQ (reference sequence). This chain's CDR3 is CASSLTSTGGAYNEQFF. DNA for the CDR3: TGTGCCAGCAGCTTGACCTCGACAGGGGGCGCTTACAATGAGCAGTTCTTC.

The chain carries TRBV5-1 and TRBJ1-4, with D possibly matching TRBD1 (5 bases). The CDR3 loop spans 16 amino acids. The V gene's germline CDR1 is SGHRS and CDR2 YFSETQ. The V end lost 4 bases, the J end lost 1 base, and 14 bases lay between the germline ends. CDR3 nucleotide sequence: TGCGCCAGCAGCGGACCCGACAGACTAACTAATGAAAAACTGTTTTTT. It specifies CASSGPDRLTNEKLFF.

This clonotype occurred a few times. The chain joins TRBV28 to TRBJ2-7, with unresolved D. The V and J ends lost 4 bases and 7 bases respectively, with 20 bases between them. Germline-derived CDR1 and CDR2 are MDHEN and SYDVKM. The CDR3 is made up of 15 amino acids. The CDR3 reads CASSSPAVGFGEQYF. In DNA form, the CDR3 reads TGTGCCAGCAGTTCACCGGCCGTCGGGTTCGGTGAGCAGTACTTC.

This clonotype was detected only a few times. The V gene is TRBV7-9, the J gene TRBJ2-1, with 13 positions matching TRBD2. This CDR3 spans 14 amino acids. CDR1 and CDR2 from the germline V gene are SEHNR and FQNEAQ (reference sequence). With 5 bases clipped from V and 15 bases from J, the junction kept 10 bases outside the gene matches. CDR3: CASSAGLAGFRGFF. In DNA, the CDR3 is TGTGCCAGCAGCGCGGGACTAGCGGGATTCCGAGGGTTCTTC.

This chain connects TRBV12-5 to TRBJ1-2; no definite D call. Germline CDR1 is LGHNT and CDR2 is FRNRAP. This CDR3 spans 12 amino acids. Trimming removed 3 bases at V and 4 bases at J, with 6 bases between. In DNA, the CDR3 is TGTGCTAGTGGTTTAGGACCCTATGGCTACACCTTC. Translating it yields CASGLGPYGYTF. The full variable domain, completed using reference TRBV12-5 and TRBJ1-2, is DARVTQTPRHKVTEMGQEVTMRCQPILGHNTVFWYRQTMMQGLELLAYFRNRAPLDDSGMPKDRFSAEMPDATLATLKIQPSEPRDSAVYFCASGLGPYGYTFGSGTRLTVV.

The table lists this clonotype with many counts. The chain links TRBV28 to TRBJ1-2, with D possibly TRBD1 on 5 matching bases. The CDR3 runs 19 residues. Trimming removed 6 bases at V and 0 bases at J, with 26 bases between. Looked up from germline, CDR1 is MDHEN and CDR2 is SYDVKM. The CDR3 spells CASRRIAFGAGGPNYGYTF. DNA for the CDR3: TGTGCCAGCAGACGCATCGCTTTTGGCGCGGGGGGTCCTAACTATGGCTACACCTTC.

The CDR3 sequence: CAISEGVKITMYGYTF. CDR3 coding DNA: TGTGCCATCAGTGAGGGGGTAAAAATAACGATGTATGGCTACACCTTC. The gene calls are TRBV10-3 and TRBJ1-2; D not certain. The CDR3 extends over 16 amino acids. Germline V gene sequence: CDR1 ENHRY, CDR2 SYGVKD. Trimming shortened V by 2 bases and J by 5 bases, and 18 bases separated the two germline ends.

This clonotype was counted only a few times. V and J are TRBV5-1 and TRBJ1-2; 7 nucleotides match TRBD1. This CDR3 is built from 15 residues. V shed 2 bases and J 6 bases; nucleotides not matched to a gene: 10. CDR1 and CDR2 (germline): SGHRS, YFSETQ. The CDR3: CASSLQGPTWDGYTF. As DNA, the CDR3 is TGCGCCAGCAGCTTACAGGGGCCCACCTGGGATGGCTACACCTTC.

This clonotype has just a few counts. The CDR3: CASSQALVDTQYF. The CDR3 nucleotides are TGCGCCAGCAGCCAGGCCCTAGTGGATACGCAGTATTTT. This chain connects TRBV4-1 to TRBJ2-3; D unresolved. V was cut by 3 bases and J by 6 bases, with 10 bases left in between. The germline V gene has CDR1 MGHRA and CDR2 YSYEKL. The CDR3 runs 13 residues.

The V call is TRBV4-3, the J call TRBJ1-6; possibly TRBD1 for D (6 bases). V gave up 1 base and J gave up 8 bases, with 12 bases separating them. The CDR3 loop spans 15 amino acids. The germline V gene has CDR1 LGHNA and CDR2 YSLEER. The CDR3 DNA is TGCGCCAGCAGCCAAGGTCAGGGGTCGGATTCACCCCTCCACTTT. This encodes CASSQGQGSDSPLHF.

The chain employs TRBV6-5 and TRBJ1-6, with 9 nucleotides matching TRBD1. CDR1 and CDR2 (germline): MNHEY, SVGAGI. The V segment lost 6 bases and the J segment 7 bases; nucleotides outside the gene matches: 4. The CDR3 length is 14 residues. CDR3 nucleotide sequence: TGTGCCAGCAGCGACGACAGGGGGAATTCACCCCTCCACTTT. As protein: CASSDDRGNSPLHF.

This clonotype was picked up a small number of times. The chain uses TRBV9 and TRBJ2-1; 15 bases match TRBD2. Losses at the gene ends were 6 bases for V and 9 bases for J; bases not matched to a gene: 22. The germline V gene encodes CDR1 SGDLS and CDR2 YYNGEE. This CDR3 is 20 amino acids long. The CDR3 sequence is CASTPGGTGPGLAGGGEQFF. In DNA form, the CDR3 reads TGTGCCAGCACCCCCGGTGGGACAGGGCCGGGACTAGCGGGAGGCGGTGAGCAGTTCTTC.

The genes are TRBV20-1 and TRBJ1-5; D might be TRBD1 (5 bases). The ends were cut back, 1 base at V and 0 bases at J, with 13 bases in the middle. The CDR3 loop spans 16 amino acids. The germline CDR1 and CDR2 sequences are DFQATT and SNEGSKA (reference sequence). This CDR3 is CSARVTGKSSNQPQHF. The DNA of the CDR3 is TGCAGTGCTAGAGTCACAGGCAAATCTAGCAATCAGCCCCAGCATTTT.

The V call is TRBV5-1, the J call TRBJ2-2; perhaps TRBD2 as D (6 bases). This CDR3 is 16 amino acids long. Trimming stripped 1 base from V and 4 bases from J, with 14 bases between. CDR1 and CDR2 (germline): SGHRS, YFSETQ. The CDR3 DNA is TGCGCCAGCAGCTTGATGGCTAGCGCCTTCACCGGGGAGCTGTTTTTT. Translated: CASSLMASAFTGELFF.

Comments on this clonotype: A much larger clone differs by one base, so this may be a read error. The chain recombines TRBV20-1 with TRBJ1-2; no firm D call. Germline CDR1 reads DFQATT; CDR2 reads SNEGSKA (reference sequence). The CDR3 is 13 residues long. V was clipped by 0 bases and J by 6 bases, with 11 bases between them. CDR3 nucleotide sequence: TGCAGTGCTAGAGATCCCGGGTGTCATGGCTACACCTTC. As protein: CSARDPGCHGYTF.

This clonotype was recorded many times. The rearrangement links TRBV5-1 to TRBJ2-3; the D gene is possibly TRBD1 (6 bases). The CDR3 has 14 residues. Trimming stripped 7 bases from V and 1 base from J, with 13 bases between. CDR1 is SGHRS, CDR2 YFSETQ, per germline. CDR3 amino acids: CASHLGHRTDTQYF. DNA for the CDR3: TGCGCCAGCCACTTGGGACACCGCACAGATACGCAGTATTTT. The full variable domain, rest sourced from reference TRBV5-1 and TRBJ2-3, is KAGVTQTPRYLIKTRGQQVTLSCSPISGHRSVSWYQQTPGQGLQFLFEYFSETQRNKGNFPGRFSGRQFSNSRSEMNVSTLELGDSALYLCASHLGHRTDTQYFGPGTRLTVL.

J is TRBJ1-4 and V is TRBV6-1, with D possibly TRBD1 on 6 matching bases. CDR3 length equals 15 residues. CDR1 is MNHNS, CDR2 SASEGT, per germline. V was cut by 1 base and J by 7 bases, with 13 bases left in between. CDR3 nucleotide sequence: TGTGCCAGCAGTGAAGTAGGGACACGTGGTGAAAAACTGTTTTTT. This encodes CASSEVGTRGEKLFF.

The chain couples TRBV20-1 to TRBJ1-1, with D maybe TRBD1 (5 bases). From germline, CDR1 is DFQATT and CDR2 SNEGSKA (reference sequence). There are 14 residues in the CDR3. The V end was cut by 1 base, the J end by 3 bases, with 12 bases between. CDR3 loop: CSARAPGGYTEAFF. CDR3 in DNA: TGCAGTGCTAGAGCCCCGGGGGGTTACACTGAAGCTTTCTTT.

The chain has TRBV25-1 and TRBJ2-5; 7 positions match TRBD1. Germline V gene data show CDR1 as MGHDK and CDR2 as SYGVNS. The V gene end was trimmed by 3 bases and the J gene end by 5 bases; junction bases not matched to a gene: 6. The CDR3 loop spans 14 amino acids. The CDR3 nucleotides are TGTGCCAGCAGTGACCACAGGGGAAGGGAGACCCAGTACTTC. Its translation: CASSDHRGRETQYF.

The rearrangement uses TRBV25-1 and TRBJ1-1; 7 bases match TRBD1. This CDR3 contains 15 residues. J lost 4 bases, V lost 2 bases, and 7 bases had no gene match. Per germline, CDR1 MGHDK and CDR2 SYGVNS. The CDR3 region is CASSETRGHSTEAFF. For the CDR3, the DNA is TGTGCCAGCAGTGAAACAAGGGGGCATAGCACTGAAGCTTTCTTT.

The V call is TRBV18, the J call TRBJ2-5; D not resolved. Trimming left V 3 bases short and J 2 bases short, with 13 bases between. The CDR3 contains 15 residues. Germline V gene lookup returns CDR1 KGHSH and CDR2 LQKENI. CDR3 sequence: CASSPLTRLQETQYF. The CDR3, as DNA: TGTGCCAGCTCACCGCTAACAAGATTACAAGAGACCCAGTACTTC. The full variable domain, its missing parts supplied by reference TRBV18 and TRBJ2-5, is NAGVMQNPRHLVRRRGQEARLRCSPMKGHSHVYWYRQLPEEGLKFMVYLQKENIIDESGMPKERFSAEFPKEGPSILRIQQVVRGDSAAYFCASSPLTRLQETQYFGPGTRLLVL.

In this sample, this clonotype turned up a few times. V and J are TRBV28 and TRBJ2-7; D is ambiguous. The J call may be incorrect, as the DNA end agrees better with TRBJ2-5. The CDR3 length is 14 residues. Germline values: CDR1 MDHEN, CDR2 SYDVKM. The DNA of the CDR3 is TGTGCCAGCAGTTTAATCAGTTCGTTTGAGACCCAGTACTTC. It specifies CASSLISSFETQYF.

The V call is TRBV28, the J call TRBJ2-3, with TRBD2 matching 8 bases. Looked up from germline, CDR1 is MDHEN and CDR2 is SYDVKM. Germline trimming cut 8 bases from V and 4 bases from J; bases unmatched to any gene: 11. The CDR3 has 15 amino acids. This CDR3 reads CASLTGGLSADTQYF. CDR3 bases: TGTGCCAGCCTGACGGGAGGGTTGTCCGCAGATACGCAGTATTTT.

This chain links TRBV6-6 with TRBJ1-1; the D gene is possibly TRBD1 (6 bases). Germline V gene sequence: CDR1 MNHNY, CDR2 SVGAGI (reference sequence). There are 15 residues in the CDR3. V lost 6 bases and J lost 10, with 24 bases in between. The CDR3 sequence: CASSSVGGGALPAFF. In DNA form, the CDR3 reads TGTGCCAGCAGCTCGGTGGGCGGGGGGGCGCTCCCAGCTTTCTTT.